The following is a T cell receptor beta chain sequence with its context. Original data processing: By means of reference gene primer amplification, nucleated cell counts were estimated. Libraries were prepared by immunoSEQ multiplex PCR; TCRdb keeps only in-frame clonotypes and omits some of them. V and J calls and clone size are those listed in that table; D and trimming were worked out from the DNA. This table holds about 150,000 clones, 60% to 80% found once. These data come from a study of blood T cell repertoires in COVID-19. Study-wide background: Researchers got acute and convalescent COVID-19 samples from the United States, Italy and Spain. Nucleic acid was either cDNA or gDNA, and it came from T cells, B-cell-depleted T cells, or PBMCs.

V was trimmed by 2 bases and J by 1 base, leaving 8 bases between them. The germline gives CDR1 MNHEY, CDR2 SVGEGT. The CDR3 is 14 amino acids. This receptor was identified in a man between 60 and 75 years old who had recovered from COVID-19. The chain has TRBV6-2 or TRBV6-3 and TRBJ2-5; TRBD2 is a possible D gene (6 bases). Sample: peripheral blood. CDR3 sequence reads: CASSYGGSQETQYF. CDR3 sequence (DNA): TGTGCCAGCAGTTACGGAGGGAGCCAAGAGACCCAGTACTTC.